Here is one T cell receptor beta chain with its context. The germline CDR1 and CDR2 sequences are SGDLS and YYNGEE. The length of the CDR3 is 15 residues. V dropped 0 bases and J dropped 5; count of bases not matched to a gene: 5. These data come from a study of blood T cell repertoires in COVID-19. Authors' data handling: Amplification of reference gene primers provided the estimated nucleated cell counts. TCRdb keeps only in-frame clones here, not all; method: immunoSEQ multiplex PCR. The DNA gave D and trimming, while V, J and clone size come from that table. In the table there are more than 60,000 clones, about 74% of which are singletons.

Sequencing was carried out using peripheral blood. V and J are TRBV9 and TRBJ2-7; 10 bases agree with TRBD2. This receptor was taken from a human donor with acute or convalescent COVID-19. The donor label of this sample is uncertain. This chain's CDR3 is CASSVGASGSNEQYF. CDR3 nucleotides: TGTGCCAGCAGCGTAGGGGCTAGCGGGAGTAACGAGCAGTACTTC.